This TCR beta chain was sequenced in a study of blood T cell repertoires in COVID-19. Study background: Acute and convalescent COVID-19 specimens originated in the United States, Italy and Spain. In each case, the material was cDNA or gDNA derived from T cells, B-cell-depleted T cells, or PBMCs.

How the authors handled the data: Amplified reference gene primers provided the basis for estimating nucleated cell counts. Sequencing used immunoSEQ multiplex PCR; TCRdb keeps in-frame clones, though not all of them. The V and J calls and clone size were taken over from that table, and D and trimming were inferred from the DNA. The table has 150,000 to 170,000 clones, roughly 80% seen once; the top ten hold around 3.5%. The germline gives CDR1 MNHEY, CDR2 SVGEGT. This CDR3 is built from 15 residues. The trim removed 4 bases at V and 2 bases at J, leaving 3 bases unmatched. This TCR derives from a woman at least 80 years old with acute or convalescent COVID-19. The chain joins TRBV6-2 or TRBV6-3 to TRBJ2-3; 10 bases align to TRBD2. Specimen: peripheral blood. CDR3 amino acids: CASSWLAGDTDTQYF. Written as DNA, the CDR3 is TGTGCCAGCAGTTGGCTAGCGGGGGACACAGATACGCAGTATTTT.